One and the same sample provided the 31 T cell receptor beta chains below, sequenced in a study of radiotherapy plus CTLA-4 blockade in lung cancer. Repertoires were generated with immunoSEQ multiplex PCR, while TCRdb's copy carries only in-frame clones and drops some. The sample has roughly 59,000 clones; 72% are singletons. This specimen was peripheral blood, taken from a patient treated with radiotherapy plus ipilimumab. The source is a human donor with non-small cell lung cancer whose response to radiotherapy plus ipilimumab could not be evaluated.

The chain uses TRBV5-5 and TRBJ2-7; 11 bases align to TRBD1. Germline V CDR1 and CDR2: SGHKS, YYEKEE (reference sequence). Trimming at V came to 2 bases and at J to 4 bases, leaving 2 bases not matched to a gene. The CDR3 has 14 amino acids. CDR3 bases: TGTGCCAGCAGCTTTAGGGACAGGGGGTACGAGCAGTACTTC. Translating gives CASSFRDRGYEQYF. The variable domain in full, with the rest retrieved from reference TRBV5-5 and TRBJ2-7, is DAGVTQSPTHLIKTRGQQVTLRCSPISGHKSVSWYQQVLGQGPQFIFQYYEKEERGRGNFPDRFSARQFPNYSSELNVNALLLGDSALYLCASSFRDRGYEQYFGPGTRLTVT.

This clone is a singleton in its sample. The rearrangement uses TRBV27 and TRBJ1-4; D is unclear. Germline V gene data show CDR1 as MNHEY and CDR2 as SMNVEV (reference sequence). The CDR3 totals 16 residues. V lost 3 bases, J lost 0 bases, and 11 bases lay in between. The CDR3 spells CASSLSTAATNEKLFF. Written as DNA, the CDR3 is TGTGCCAGCAGTTTGTCTACAGCCGCAACTAATGAAAAACTGTTTTTT.

The chain carries TRBV12-5 and TRBJ2-5; TRBD2 matches at 10 bases. The CDR3 is made up of 15 amino acids. V lost 3 bases and J lost 2; bases outside the gene matches: 3. Germline CDR1 LGHNT, CDR2 FRNRAP. CDR3: CASGLGAGGQETQYF. In DNA, the CDR3 is TGTGCTAGTGGTTTAGGAGCGGGAGGGCAAGAGACCCAGTACTTC.

The chain recombines TRBV11-3 with TRBJ1-2, with 9 bases matching TRBD1. Germline V lookup: CDR1 SGHNT, CDR2 YENEEA. This CDR3 has 17 residues. The ends lost 5 bases at V and 1 base at J; junction bases unmatched: 11. The CDR3 protein is CASSPGQGAIHNYGYTF. The CDR3, as DNA: TGTGCCAGCAGCCCGGGACAGGGAGCAATTCATAACTATGGCTACACCTTC.

The rearrangement uses TRBV13 and TRBJ2-5; 7 bases align to TRBD1. The CDR3 runs 14 residues. The germline CDR1 and CDR2 sequences are PRHDT and FYEKMQ (reference sequence). J gave up 5 bases and V 3 bases, and 6 bases lay outside the gene matches. CDR3 amino acids: CASSLGQLGETQYF. The CDR3 region has the DNA TGTGCCAGCAGCTTGGGACAGTTGGGGGAGACCCAGTACTTC.

The table lists this clone with many counts. The DNA for the CDR3 is TGTGCCAGCATCCGGGACAGGGGGGACTATGGCTACACCTTC. Translation gives CASIRDRGDYGYTF. The rearrangement uses TRBV2 and TRBJ1-2; 11 nucleotides match TRBD1. CDR3 size: 14 residues. Per germline, CDR1 SNHLY and CDR2 FYNNEI. V gave up 7 bases and J gave up 3 bases; unmatched junction bases: 4. Full variable domain (rest looked up from reference TRBV2 and TRBJ1-2): EPEVTQTPSHQVTQMGQEVILRCVPISNHLYFYWYRQILGQKVEFLVSFYNNEISEKSEIFDDQFSVERPDGSNFTLKIRSTKLEDSAMYFCASIRDRGDYGYTFGSGTRLTVV.

This clone came up a few times. The chain recombines TRBV6-6 with TRBJ2-7; TRBD1 might be the D (6 bases). The CDR3 sequence is 13 residues long. V dropped 6 bases and J dropped 7 bases, with 16 bases sitting between them. The germline CDR1 and CDR2 sequences are MNHNY and SVGAGI (reference sequence). CDR3 loop: CASRTGTLGEQYF. The CDR3 nucleotides are TGTGCCAGCAGAACAGGGACCTTGGGGGAGCAGTACTTC.

J is TRBJ1-1 and V is TRBV7-2; D unclear. V was cut by 3 bases and J by 1 base, with 9 bases left in between. The CDR3 runs to 14 residues. The germline V gene has CDR1 SGHTA and CDR2 FQGNSA. Written as DNA, the CDR3 is TGTGCCAGCAGCTTTATCTCTTCGAACACTGAAGCTTTCTTT. It specifies CASSFISSNTEAFF.

The rearrangement uses TRBV6-4 and TRBJ1-2, with D possibly TRBD1 on 6 matching bases. The CDR3 is made up of 15 amino acids. The germline V gene has CDR1 MRHNA and CDR2 SNTAGT. V dropped 3 bases and J dropped 4 bases, with 15 bases sitting between them. Here the CDR3 DNA reads TGTGCCAGCAGTGAGCGTGGGGGGGCCTTCTATGGCTACACCTTC. This codes for CASSERGGAFYGYTF.

V is TRBV2 and J is TRBJ2-2, with TRBD2 as a possible D gene (6 bases). Germline V gives CDR1 SNHLY, CDR2 FYNNEI. The CDR3 length is 15 residues. V lost 2 bases and J 1 base, leaving 8 bases between the germline ends. The CDR3, as DNA: TGTGCCAGCAGTGAAATTAGCGGGAACACCGGGGAGCTGTTTTTT. Residues: CASSEISGNTGELFF.

V usage is TRBV6-5 and J usage is TRBJ2-1, with a tentative D call TRBD1 (7 bases). Trimming removed 5 bases from V and 4 bases from J, with 15 bases in between. The CDR3 spans 15 residues. The germline CDR1 and CDR2 sequences are MNHEY and SVGAGI. The CDR3 here is CASSPQGEAYNEQFF. The CDR3 DNA is TGTGCCAGCAGTCCTCAGGGGGAGGCGTACAATGAGCAGTTCTTC.

The rearrangement joins TRBV4-2 to TRBJ2-5; TRBD1 matches at 7 bases. The DNA end favors TRBJ2-7, so the J call may be wrong. Germline V gene sequence: CDR1 LGHNA, CDR2 YNFKEQ. The CDR3 length is 18 residues. CDR3 residues: CASSQVQSQTGETYEQYF. The CDR3, as DNA: TGTGCCAGCAGCCAAGTTCAAAGTCAAACAGGGGAAACCTACGAGCAGTACTTC.

The chain uses TRBV7-9 and TRBJ2-3, with 7 bases identical to TRBD1. The CDR3 consists of 15 residues. Germline assignment: CDR1 SEHNR and CDR2 FQNEAQ (reference sequence). V lost 3 bases to trimming and J lost 6 bases; unmatched junction nucleotides: 9. The CDR3: CASSFETGSLDTQYF. CDR3 DNA: TGTGCCAGCAGCTTCGAGACAGGGTCGTTGGATACGCAGTATTTT.

This chain joins TRBV11-3 and TRBJ2-1; D possibly corresponds to TRBD2 (7 bases). V was cut by 4 bases and J by 8 bases, with 21 bases left in between. Germline lookup yields CDR1 SGHNT and CDR2 YENEEA. The CDR3 is 16 residues long. CDR3 in amino acids: CASSWGPAGNGDEQFF. The DNA for the CDR3 is TGTGCCAGCAGCTGGGGGCCAGCGGGAAATGGAGATGAGCAGTTCTTC.

This clone turned up a few times. The V gene is TRBV4-2, the J gene TRBJ2-2; 7 bases map to TRBD2. Germline V CDR1 and CDR2: LGHNA, YNFKEQ. The J segment lost 0 bases and the V segment lost 4 bases, leaving 11 bases of the junction unmatched. The CDR3 loop spans 18 amino acids. For the CDR3, the DNA is TGTGCCAGCAGCCCTCCCATCGGCGGGAGCACGAACACCGGGGAGCTGTTTTTT. This codes for CASSPPIGGSTNTGELFF.

This clone has a handful of counts. This chain joins TRBV9 and TRBJ1-2; weak D call: TRBD1 (5 bases). Trimming removed 3 bases from V and 2 bases from J, with 17 bases in between. Germline CDR1 reads SGDLS; CDR2 reads YYNGEE. This CDR3 contains 16 residues. Here the CDR3 reads CASSGAGFLGNYGYTF. CDR3 in DNA: TGTGCCAGCAGCGGGGCAGGGTTTTTGGGGAACTATGGCTACACCTTC.

The rearrangement links TRBV6-5 to TRBJ2-7; TRBD2 agrees at 11 bases. Per the germline V gene, CDR1 is MNHEY and CDR2 is SVGAGI. The CDR3 is 13 residues long. The V segment lost 6 bases and the J segment 4 bases; nucleotides outside the gene matches: 2. This CDR3 reads CASRTSGTYEQYF. CDR3 DNA sequence: TGTGCCAGCAGGACTAGCGGGACGTACGAGCAGTACTTC.

The rearrangement uses TRBV28 and TRBJ1-4; TRBD1 matches 8 bases. The CDR3 has 14 residues. The junction had 12 bases not matched to a gene; V was cut back by 11 bases and J by 7 bases. Germline V gene lookup returns CDR1 MDHEN and CDR2 SYDVKM. The chain's CDR3 is CAVATGGRIEKLFF. The CDR3 DNA follows: TGTGCCGTGGCCACAGGGGGTAGGATTGAAAAACTGTTTTTT.

The V call is TRBV6-5, the J call TRBJ1-2; TRBD1 agrees at 9 bases. This CDR3 has 12 amino acids. Per germline, CDR1 MNHEY and CDR2 SVGAGI. Losses at the gene ends were 5 bases for V and 8 bases for J; bases not matched to a gene: 3. The CDR3 DNA is TGTGCCAGCAGTCGGACAGGGGTCGGCTACACCTTC. Translated: CASSRTGVGYTF.

The chain joins TRBV2 to TRBJ2-5; 7 bases map to TRBD2. CDR3 length: 13 amino acids. The J segment lost 11 bases and the V segment lost 7 bases, leaving 13 bases of the junction unmatched. CDR1 and CDR2 (germline): SNHLY, FYNNEI. CDR3 sequence reads: CASTSARELEQYF. The CDR3 DNA follows: TGTGCCAGCACTTCCGCGCGGGAGCTTGAGCAGTACTTC.

The chain joins TRBV5-1 to TRBJ2-1; D perhaps matches TRBD2 (5 bases). Between the trimmed V and J ends, which lost 3 bases and 0 bases, there was a span of 13 bases. Germline values: CDR1 SGHRS, CDR2 YFSETQ. This CDR3 is 16 amino acids long. CDR3 in amino acids: CASSYQRKSSYNEQFF. The CDR3 DNA reads TGCGCCAGCAGCTACCAGCGGAAGAGCTCCTACAATGAGCAGTTCTTC. Full variable domain (rest looked up from reference TRBV5-1 and TRBJ2-1): KAGVTQTPRYLIKTRGQQVTLSCSPISGHRSVSWYQQTPGQGLQFLFEYFSETQRNKGNFPGRFSGRQFSNSRSEMNVSTLELGDSALYLCASSYQRKSSYNEQFFGPGTRLTVL.

The chain has TRBV15 and TRBJ2-3; no clear D gene. This CDR3 comprises 12 residues. Trimming removed 0 bases from V and 8 bases from J, with 6 bases in between. The germline CDR1 and CDR2 sequences are LNHNV and YYDKDF (reference sequence). The CDR3 nucleotides are TGTGCCACCAGCAGAGATACTGGTACGCAGTATTTT. Residues: CATSRDTGTQYF.

The CDR3 reads CASSLGDSFYNSPLHF. In DNA form, the CDR3 reads TGCGCCAGCAGCTTAGGGGACAGTTTTTATAATTCACCCCTCCACTTT. V is TRBV5-1 and J is TRBJ1-6, with 7 bases lining up with TRBD1. CDR1 is SGHRS and CDR2 is YFSETQ in the germline V gene. V dropped 2 bases and J dropped 4; count of bases not matched to a gene: 6. This CDR3 is 16 amino acids long.

This chain uses TRBV15 with TRBJ2-3, with 10 bases fitting TRBD2. The germline CDR1 and CDR2 sequences are LNHNV and YYDKDF (reference sequence). This CDR3 comprises 16 residues. Losses at the gene ends were 4 bases for V and 7 bases for J; bases not matched to a gene: 11. This CDR3 is CATSNSSGGNYYTQYF. CDR3 DNA: TGTGCCACCAGCAATTCTAGCGGGGGAAATTATTATACGCAGTATTTT.

The genes are TRBV7-9 and TRBJ2-7; 8 positions agree with TRBD1. Germline loops: CDR1 SEHNR, CDR2 FQNEAQ (reference sequence). The CDR3 loop spans 14 amino acids. J lost 0 bases, V lost 5 bases, and 3 bases had no gene match. CDR3 sequence reads: CASSPTGGSYEQYF. CDR3 in DNA: TGTGCCAGCAGCCCCACAGGGGGCTCCTACGAGCAGTACTTC.

V and J are TRBV19 and TRBJ1-1, with a tentative D call TRBD1 (6 bases). V shed 4 bases and J shed 5 bases, with 17 bases lying between them. Germline-derived CDR1 and CDR2 are LNHDA and SQIVND (reference sequence). The CDR3 is made up of 15 amino acids. DNA for the CDR3: TGTGCCAGTAGTAAATACAGGGAGGGGAGGACTGAAGCTTTCTTT. Encoded protein: CASSKYREGRTEAFF.

In its sample, this clone was seen a few times. The V gene is TRBV19, the J gene TRBJ1-2, with 8 bases lining up with TRBD1. Looked up from germline, CDR1 is LNHDA and CDR2 is SQIVND (reference sequence). The CDR3 extends over 14 amino acids. Trimming cost V 3 bases and J 5 bases; bases outside gene matches: 5. CDR3 in DNA: TGTGCCAGTAGTATCAGGGGGCGCGGTTATGGCTACACCTTC. This gives the protein CASSIRGRGYGYTF.

The chain employs TRBV7-3 and TRBJ2-1; 9 nucleotides line up with TRBD2. J was trimmed by 2 bases and V by 2 bases; bases with no gene match: 1. CDR3 length: 15 residues. CDR1 and CDR2 (germline): SGHTA, FQGTGA. In DNA, the CDR3 is TGTGCCAGCAGCTTAGTAGCGGGAGCCTACAATGAGCAGTTCTTC. As protein: CASSLVAGAYNEQFF.

This clone came up once. The chain couples TRBV19 to TRBJ1-5; 8 positions match TRBD1. In germline, CDR1 is LNHDA, CDR2 SQIVND (reference sequence). This CDR3 spans 15 amino acids. The V gene end was trimmed by 3 bases and the J gene end by 3 bases; junction bases not matched to a gene: 4. The CDR3 DNA sequence: TGTGCCAGTAGTATTTTGGGACAGGCCAATCAGCCCCAGCATTTT. Encoded protein: CASSILGQANQPQHF.

The chain couples TRBV11-2 to TRBJ2-5, with D possibly matching TRBD1 (6 bases). The CDR3 length is 15 residues. CDR1 SGHAT and CDR2 FQNNGV come from the germline V gene. V lost 5 bases and J 2 bases, leaving 15 bases between the germline ends. The DNA of the CDR3 is TGTGCCAGCAGCCCAGGGGCAGGGCCTCAAGAGACCCAGTACTTC. Translating gives CASSPGAGPQETQYF.

The rearrangement links TRBV7-9 to TRBJ2-5; TRBD2 aligns across 12 bases. Germline CDR1 and CDR2: SEHNR and FQNEAQ (reference sequence). The length of the CDR3 is 17 residues. The junction had 7 bases not matched to a gene; V was cut back by 0 bases and J by 5 bases. CDR3 in DNA: TGTGCCAGCAGCTTAGCCTCTAGCGGGAGGGCCTGGGAGACCCAGTACTTC. Translated: CASSLASSGRAWETQYF.